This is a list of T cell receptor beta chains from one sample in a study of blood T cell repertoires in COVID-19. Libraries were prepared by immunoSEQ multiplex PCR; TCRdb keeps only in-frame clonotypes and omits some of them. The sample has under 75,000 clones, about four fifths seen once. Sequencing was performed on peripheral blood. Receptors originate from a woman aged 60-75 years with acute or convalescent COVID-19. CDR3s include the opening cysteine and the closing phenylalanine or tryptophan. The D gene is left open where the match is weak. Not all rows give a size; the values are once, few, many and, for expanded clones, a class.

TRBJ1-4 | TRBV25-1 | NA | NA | CASSEFRDSEKLFF | TGTGCCAGCAGTGAATTCCGAGACAGTGAAAAACTGTTTTTT
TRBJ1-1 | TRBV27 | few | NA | CASSFSIYRDEAFF | TGTGCCAGCAGTTTTTCGATCTACAGGGACGAAGCTTTCTTT
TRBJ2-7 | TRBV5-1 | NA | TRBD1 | CASSLGDRSSYEQYF | TGCGCCAGCAGCTTAGGGGACAGAAGCTCCTACGAGCAGTACTTC
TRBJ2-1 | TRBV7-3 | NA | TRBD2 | CASSPRSGGANEQFF | TGTGCCAGCAGCCCCAGGAGCGGGGGGGCAAATGAGCAGTTCTTC
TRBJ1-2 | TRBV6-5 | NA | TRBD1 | CASRYGQEYGYTF | TGTGCCAGCAGATACGGACAGGAATATGGCTACACCTTC
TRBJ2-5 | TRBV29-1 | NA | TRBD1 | CSVGDRAVETQYF | TGCAGCGTTGGGGACAGGGCGGTAGAGACCCAGTACTTC
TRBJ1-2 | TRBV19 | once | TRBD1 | CASSITTGGLNYGYTF | TGTGCCAGTAGTATAACCACAGGGGGCCTTAACTATGGCTACACCTTC
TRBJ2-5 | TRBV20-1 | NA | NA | CSASLTGGIQETQYF | TGCAGTGCTAGTCTTACCGGGGGTATTCAGGAGACCCAGTACTTC
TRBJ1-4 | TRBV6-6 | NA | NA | CASRSQEYNEKLFF | TGTGCCAGCAGATCACAGGAGTATAATGAAAAACTGTTTTTT
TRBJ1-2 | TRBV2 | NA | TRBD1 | CASRRTGGSDGYTF | TGTGCCAGCAGGCGCACAGGGGGCTCGGATGGCTACACCTTC
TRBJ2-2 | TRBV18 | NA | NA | CASSPLQGNTGELFF | TGTGCCAGCTCACCATTGCAGGGGAACACCGGGGAGCTGTTTTTT
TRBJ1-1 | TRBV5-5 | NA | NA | CASSLVEYTEAFF | TGTGCCAGCAGCTTGGTAGAGTACACTGAAGCTTTCTTT
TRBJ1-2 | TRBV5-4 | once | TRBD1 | CASSWDRAGYGYTF | TGTGCCAGCAGCTGGGACAGGGCGGGATATGGCTACACCTTC